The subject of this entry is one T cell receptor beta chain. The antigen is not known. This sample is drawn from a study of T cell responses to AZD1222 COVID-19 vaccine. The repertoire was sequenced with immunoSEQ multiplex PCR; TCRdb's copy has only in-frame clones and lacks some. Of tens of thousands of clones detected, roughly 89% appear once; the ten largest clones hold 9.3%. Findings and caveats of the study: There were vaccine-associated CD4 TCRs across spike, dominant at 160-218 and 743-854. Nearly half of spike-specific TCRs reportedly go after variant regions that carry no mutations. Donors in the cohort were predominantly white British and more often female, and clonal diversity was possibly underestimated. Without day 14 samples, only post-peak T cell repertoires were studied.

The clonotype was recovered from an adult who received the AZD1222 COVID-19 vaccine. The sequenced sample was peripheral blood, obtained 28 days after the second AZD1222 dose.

Here the CDR3 reads CASSAGTANEQFF. CDR3 DNA sequence: TGTGCCAGCAGCGCTGGGACAGCCAATGAGCAGTTCTTC. The gene calls are TRBV7-3 and TRBJ2-1, with 7 bases that match TRBD1. Germline V gene data show CDR1 as SGHTA and CDR2 as FQGTGA. The J segment lost 6 bases and the V segment lost 5 bases, leaving 4 bases of the junction unmatched. The CDR3 totals 13 residues.